Below, 8 T cell receptor beta chains from the same sample are listed, as sequenced in a study of T cells in Graves' hyperthyroidism and ophthalmopathy. RNA transcripts provided the source from which TCR beta CDR3 regions were amplified. The HTBI primer set was used in a first-round RT-PCR of the TCR CDR3. Each CDR3 protein is one row after TCRdb ran MiXCR on the multiplex PCR reads. Altogether under 200,000 distinct CDR3 sequences are present, roughly 9.4% being singletons, with the ten largest covering 22%. The sample comprised blood. These receptors all stem from a woman under 30 with Graves' hyperthyroidism that later progressed to Graves' ophthalmopathy.

This clonotype was recorded many times. The V call is TRBV7-9, the J call TRBJ1-4; D is unclear. V was trimmed by 1 base and J by 1 base, leaving 4 bases between them. The CDR3 sequence is 14 residues long. The germline V gene encodes CDR1 SEHNR and CDR2 FQNEAQ (reference sequence). The CDR3 DNA sequence: TGTGCCAGCAGCTTAGGCGGAACTAATGAAAAACTGTTTTTT. Protein: CASSLGGTNEKLFF. The variable domain in full, completed from reference TRBV7-9 and TRBJ1-4, reads DTGVSQNPRHKITKRGQNVTFRCDPISEHNRLYWYRQTLGQGPEFLTYFQNEAQLEKSRLLSDRFSAERPKGSFSTLEIQRTEQGDSAMYLCASSLGGTNEKLFFGSGTQLSVL.

This clonotype was observed many times. The V and J genes are TRBV19 and TRBJ2-5; unclear D gene. V was pared by 1 base and J by 3 bases, with 12 bases between. Germline V CDR1 and CDR2: LNHDA, SQIVND (reference sequence). The CDR3 is made up of 15 amino acids. CDR3 region: CASSIGIGEEETQYF. The CDR3 DNA reads TGTGCCAGTAGTATAGGAATCGGTGAGGAAGAGACCCAGTACTTC.

This clonotype was seen many times. The rearrangement joins TRBV12-3 or TRBV12-4 to TRBJ2-2, with 9 bases that match TRBD2. Trimming at V came to 6 bases and at J to 6 bases, leaving 14 bases not matched to a gene. The CDR3 length is 17 residues. The CDR3 DNA is TGTGCCAGCAGCAGAGACGGGACTAGCAGAAATGCCGGGGAGCTGTTTTTT. This encodes CASSRDGTSRNAGELFF.

This clonotype was seen ten or more times. The chain uses TRBV5-1 and TRBJ1-1; D is undetermined. V was trimmed by 0 bases and J by 8 bases, leaving 11 bases between them. The CDR3 runs 13 residues. Per germline, CDR1 SGHRS and CDR2 YFSETQ. The CDR3 DNA is TGCGCCAGCAGCTTGGATCTAGGGCGGGAAGCTTTCTTT. Its translation is CASSLDLGREAFF.

About this clonotype itself: A read error may explain this, as a much larger clone is one base away. The rearrangement links TRBV7-2 to TRBJ2-1; D perhaps matches TRBD2 (6 bases). Germline CDR1 and CDR2: SGHTA and FQGNSA. Trimming left V 1 base short and J 6 bases short, with 13 bases between. This CDR3 spans 15 amino acids. CDR3 amino acids: CASSLVGAAGNEQFF. CDR3 nucleotide sequence: TGTGCCAGCAGCTTAGTTGGTGCAGCGGGCAATGAGCAGTTCTTC.

This clonotype occurred a few times. This may come from a read error, since a much larger clone is one base off. The rearrangement uses TRBV19 and TRBJ1-1; TRBD1 is a possible D gene (6 bases). Germline V CDR1 and CDR2: LNHDA, SQIVND (reference sequence). The CDR3 spans 14 residues. Here the CDR3 DNA reads TGTGCCAGTAACCGAGGGGGTGCTGGCACTGAAGCTCTCTTT. Translation: CASNRGGAGTEALF.

This clonotype was picked up many times. This chain uses TRBV20-1 with TRBJ1-5; weak D call: TRBD1 (5 bases). This CDR3 comprises 16 residues. Per the germline V gene, CDR1 is DFQATT and CDR2 is SNEGSKA (reference sequence). Between the trimmed V and J ends, which lost 1 base and 0 bases, there was a span of 13 bases. The CDR3 region is CSARVERGSSNQPQHF. As DNA, the CDR3 is TGCAGTGCTAGAGTAGAGAGGGGAAGTAGCAATCAGCCCCAGCATTTT.

This clonotype has at least ten counts. This chain links TRBV2 with TRBJ1-3; no clear D. Per germline, CDR1 SNHLY and CDR2 FYNNEI. This CDR3 region has 14 residues. V lost 0 bases and J 5 bases, leaving 8 bases between the germline ends. DNA of the CDR3: TGTGCCAGCAGTGAAGCCGACGGTAGAAACACCATATATTTT. Encoded protein: CASSEADGRNTIYF.